Below, 26 T cell receptor beta chains from the same sample are listed, as sequenced in a study of T cells in tuberculosis. The method was immunoSEQ multiplex PCR; TCRdb's version includes in-frame clones alone and lacks a portion of them. Here the sample spans about 33,000 clones, around nine tenths being singletons. Indicated time point: new active TB diagnosis, blood taken before or within 7 days of starting treatment. The sample consisted of PBMCs, taken at tuberculosis diagnosis. The receptors come from an adult with tuberculosis.

The chain carries TRBV6-6 and TRBJ1-1; no clear D. The CDR3 contains 14 residues. Germline V gene sequence: CDR1 MNHNY, CDR2 SVGAGI (reference sequence). Trimming cost V 5 bases and J 0 bases, with 10 bases left between them. The CDR3 region has the DNA TGTGCCAGCAGTGATGAAAACTTGAACACTGAAGCTTTCTTT. Translated, it gives CASSDENLNTEAFF.

By share of the sample, this clone is medium-sized. The chain links TRBV27 to TRBJ2-7; TRBD2 might be the D (7 bases). V was shortened by 6 bases and J by 1 base, with 13 bases between the two germline ends. Germline V gene sequence: CDR1 MNHEY, CDR2 SMNVEV (reference sequence). The CDR3 runs to 14 residues. CDR3 sequence (DNA): TGTGCCAGCAGGAGGGGGAGGGGTTCCTACGAGCAGTACTTC. Residues: CASRRGRGSYEQYF.

The V gene is TRBV5-4, the J gene TRBJ2-5; D is undetermined. Germline V gene lookup returns CDR1 SGHNT and CDR2 YYREEE (reference sequence). This CDR3 has 14 residues. Between the trimmed V and J ends, which lost 4 bases and 2 bases, there was a span of 12 bases. CDR3 nucleotide sequence: TGTGCCAGCAGCCTTGGCTCACCTCAAGAGACCCAGTACTTC. Its translation is CASSLGSPQETQYF.

This rearrangement joins TRBV7-2 to TRBJ2-7; D is undetermined. V lost 5 bases and J lost 9, with 17 bases in between. The CDR3 covers 13 residues. Germline CDR1 SGHTA, CDR2 FQGNSA. CDR3 nucleotides: TGTGCCAGCAGCCCGAACCTAGACCTCGGGCAGTACTTC. It translates to CASSPNLDLGQYF. Filled out from reference TRBV7-2 and TRBJ2-7, the complete variable domain reads GAGVSQSPSNKVTEKGKDVELRCDPISGHTALYWYRQSLGQGLEFLIYFQGNSAPDKSGLPSDRFSAERTGGSVSTLTIQRTQQEDSAVYLCASSPNLDLGQYFGPGTRLTVT.

This chain uses TRBV5-1 with TRBJ2-3; 8 nucleotides agree with TRBD1. J was trimmed by 4 bases and V by 4 bases; bases with no gene match: 8. The CDR3 totals 15 residues. Germline CDR1 is SGHRS and CDR2 is YFSETQ. CDR3 amino acids: CASSLTGENADTQYF. Here the CDR3 DNA reads TGCGCCAGCAGCCTGACAGGGGAGAACGCAGATACGCAGTATTTT.

The chain is built from TRBV7-3 and TRBJ2-1, with 7 bases matching TRBD2. This CDR3 has 11 residues. V shed 5 bases and J 10 bases; nucleotides not matched to a gene: 2. Germline CDR1 SGHTA, CDR2 FQGTGA. The CDR3, as DNA: TGTGCCAGCAGCACCGGGGGGGAGCAGTTCTTC. Protein product: CASSTGGEQFF.

The CDR3 loop reads CASRKGGSRNEKLFF. DNA of the CDR3: TGTGCCAGCAGAAAGGGAGGCAGCCGTAATGAAAAACTGTTTTTT. This chain links TRBV28 with TRBJ1-4; D is undetermined. Germline V gene data show CDR1 as MDHEN and CDR2 as SYDVKM. V lost 6 bases and J lost 4, with 15 bases in between. This CDR3 has 15 amino acids.

The V call is TRBV11-2, the J call TRBJ2-1; the match to TRBD2 covers 7 bases. The CDR3 is 15 amino acids. The V segment lost 2 bases and the J segment 4 bases; nucleotides outside the gene matches: 5. CDR1 and CDR2 (germline): SGHAT, FQNNGV. The CDR3 sequence: CASSLSGGVYNEQFF. CDR3 nucleotides: TGTGCCAGCAGCTTATCTGGGGGGGTTTACAATGAGCAGTTCTTC. The full variable domain, rest sourced from reference TRBV11-2 and TRBJ2-1, is EAGVAQSPRYKIIEKRQSVAFWCNPISGHATLYWYQQILGQGPKLLIQFQNNGVVDDSQLPKDRFSAERLKGVDSTLKIQPAKLEDSAVYLCASSLSGGVYNEQFFGPGTRLTVL.

The gene calls are TRBV28 and TRBJ2-3; perhaps TRBD2 as D (5 bases). V was cut by 6 bases and J by 8 bases, with 15 bases left in between. CDR3 length: 13 residues. CDR1 MDHEN and CDR2 SYDVKM come from the germline V gene. The CDR3 bases are TGTGCCAGCAGCCGCCTAGGGCGGGCTACGCAGTATTTT. Its protein product is CASSRLGRATQYF.

The CDR3 sequence: CASSESGGYNSPLHF. The CDR3, as DNA: TGTGCCAGCAGTGAGTCAGGGGGTTATAATTCACCCCTCCACTTT. The V gene is TRBV2, the J gene TRBJ1-6, with 7 bases identical to TRBD1. CDR1 SNHLY and CDR2 FYNNEI come from the germline V gene. CDR3 length: 15 amino acids. J lost 4 bases, V lost 3 bases, and 3 bases had no gene match.

The V gene is TRBV7-9, the J gene TRBJ1-2; possibly TRBD1 for D (6 bases). CDR3 size: 15 residues. Germline CDR1 reads SEHNR; CDR2 reads FQNEAQ (reference sequence). V lost 4 bases, J lost 0 bases, and 12 bases lay in between. CDR3 sequence reads: CASSSNRVANYGYTF. In DNA, the CDR3 is TGTGCCAGCAGCTCAAACAGGGTAGCTAACTATGGCTACACCTTC. The complete variable domain, with remaining parts taken from reference TRBV7-9 and TRBJ1-2, reads DTGVSQNPRHKITKRGQNVTFRCDPISEHNRLYWYRQTLGQGPEFLTYFQNEAQLEKSRLLSDRFSAERPKGSFSTLEIQRTEQGDSAMYLCASSSNRVANYGYTFGSGTRLTVV.

This clone showed up just once. The chain is built from TRBV7-2 and TRBJ2-2; 7 bases fit TRBD1. This CDR3 is built from 15 residues. The V segment lost 5 bases and the J segment 4 bases; nucleotides outside the gene matches: 7. The germline V gene has CDR1 SGHTA and CDR2 FQGNSA. Here the CDR3 DNA reads TGTGCCAGCAGCCGGGGACAGCGTTCCACCGGGGAGCTGTTTTTT. Its translation is CASSRGQRSTGELFF.

The J gene is TRBJ1-1, the V gene TRBV27; D unresolved. Germline assignment: CDR1 MNHEY and CDR2 SMNVEV (reference sequence). Trimming cost V 5 bases and J 5 bases, with 15 bases left between them. The CDR3 consists of 14 residues. CDR3 in DNA: TGTGCCAGCAGTATGGGCCGAACGGGGACTGAAGCTTTCTTT. Translation gives CASSMGRTGTEAFF.

The CDR3, as DNA: TGCAGCGTTGAGGGGGGTCGGGCCCCCTATGGCTACACCTTC. As protein: CSVEGGRAPYGYTF. The V and J genes are TRBV29-1 and TRBJ1-2; D might be TRBD1 (5 bases). The CDR3 has 14 amino acids. Germline CDR1 SQVTM, CDR2 ANQGSEA. The V end lost 3 bases, the J end lost 4 bases, and 15 bases lay between the germline ends. Complete variable domain (other parts from reference TRBV29-1 and TRBJ1-2): SAVISQKPSRDICQRGTSLTIQCQVDSQVTMMFWYRQQPGQSLTLIATANQGSEATYESGFVIDKFPISRPNLTFSTLTVSNMSPEDSSIYLCSVEGGRAPYGYTFGSGTRLTVV.

Here the CDR3 DNA reads TGTGCCAGCGGCCGGGATAGCAATCAGCCCCAGCATTTT. Its translation is CASGRDSNQPQHF. V usage is TRBV6-5 and J usage is TRBJ1-5; D gene unclear. V gave up 8 bases and J gave up 0 bases, with 8 bases separating them. The CDR3 is 13 amino acids. Germline V gene lookup returns CDR1 MNHEY and CDR2 SVGAGI.

V is TRBV5-1 and J is TRBJ1-2; 9 nucleotides align to TRBD1. V trimming: 0 bases; J trimming: 8 bases; junction bases outside the gene matches: 8. Germline V CDR1 and CDR2: SGHRS, YFSETQ. The CDR3 sequence is 15 residues long. CDR3 sequence reads: CASSLGTGGLGGYTF. In nucleotides, the CDR3 is TGCGCCAGCAGCTTGGGAACAGGGGGCTTAGGAGGCTACACCTTC.

V usage is TRBV10-2 and J usage is TRBJ2-7, with D perhaps TRBD2 (7 bases). There are 12 residues in the CDR3. Per the germline V gene, CDR1 is WSHSY and CDR2 is SAAADI. V was trimmed by 4 bases and J by 5 bases, leaving 9 bases between them. In nucleotides, the CDR3 is TGCGCCAGCAGTGTGGGGGGGCACGAGCAGTACTTC. Its translation: CASSVGGHEQYF.

V usage is TRBV7-2 and J usage is TRBJ2-7, with D hard to call. The V gene's germline CDR1 is SGHTA and CDR2 FQGNSA. The CDR3 runs to 14 residues. V shed 6 bases and J shed 7 bases, with 19 bases lying between them. CDR3 protein: CASSLSQSLREQYF. Here the CDR3 DNA reads TGTGCCAGCAGTTTGAGCCAGTCCCTGAGGGAGCAGTACTTC.

DNA of the CDR3: TGTGCCAGCAGTTTTCAGGGAATCTCCTACGAGCAGTACTTC. As protein: CASSFQGISYEQYF. The chain links TRBV28 to TRBJ2-7, with a tentative D call TRBD1 (5 bases). CDR1 is MDHEN, CDR2 SYDVKM, per germline. Trimming took 3 bases from V and 0 from J, leaving 9 bases between them. The length of the CDR3 is 14 residues.

The rearrangement uses TRBV15 and TRBJ1-2; D is ambiguous. The length of the CDR3 is 13 residues. V lost 0 bases to trimming and J lost 6 bases, with 8 bases between them. The germline CDR1 and CDR2 sequences are LNHNV and YYDKDF (reference sequence). The CDR3 spells CATSRDLEDGYTF. Written as DNA, the CDR3 is TGTGCCACCAGCAGAGATCTGGAGGATGGCTACACCTTC. The complete variable domain, with remaining parts taken from reference TRBV15 and TRBJ1-2, reads DAMVIQNPRYQVTQFGKPVTLSCSQTLNHNVMYWYQQKSSQAPKLLFHYYDKDFNNEADTPDNFQSRRPNTSFCFLDIRSPGLGDTAMYLCATSRDLEDGYTFGSGTRLTVV.

This chain joins TRBV30 and TRBJ1-6, with no clear D. CDR1 is GTSNPN, CDR2 SVGIG, per germline (reference sequence). The CDR3 spans 14 residues. The ends were cut back, 2 bases at V and 5 bases at J, with 10 bases in the middle. The CDR3 sequence: CAWSSGLHNSPLHF. The CDR3 nucleotides are TGTGCCTGGAGTAGCGGCCTTCATAATTCACCCCTCCACTTT.

This clone was recorded once. This chain links TRBV9 with TRBJ2-2, with D perhaps TRBD1 (5 bases). The CDR3 is 16 amino acids. The V gene's germline CDR1 is SGDLS and CDR2 YYNGEE. Trimming removed 4 bases at V and 1 base at J, with 14 bases between. For the CDR3, the DNA is TGTGCCAGCAGCCTTTTGGGGCGAGGGAACACCGGGGAGCTGTTTTTT. Its translation: CASSLLGRGNTGELFF.

This chain joins TRBV5-1 and TRBJ2-1; D gene ambiguous. The CDR3 covers 11 residues. Germline V gene data show CDR1 as SGHRS and CDR2 as YFSETQ. V was cut by 7 bases and J by 5 bases, with 7 bases left in between. In DNA form, the CDR3 reads TGCGCCAGCTTACAGCACAATGAGCAGTTCTTC. This codes for CASLQHNEQFF.

This clone has just one count. The chain couples TRBV9 to TRBJ2-2; possible D gene TRBD2, 6 bases. Germline CDR1 is SGDLS and CDR2 is YYNGEE. The CDR3 spans 16 residues. Trimming took 3 bases from V and 1 from J, leaving 13 bases between them. CDR3 nucleotides: TGTGCCAGCAGCGGGGCGGGGCAGAAGAACACCGGGGAGCTGTTTTTT. This sequence encodes CASSGAGQKNTGELFF. Complete variable domain (other parts from reference TRBV9 and TRBJ2-2): DSGVTQTPKHLITATGQRVTLRCSPRSGDLSVYWYQQSLDQGLQFLIQYYNGEERAKGNILERFSAQQFPDLHSELNLSSLELGDSALYFCASSGAGQKNTGELFFGEGSRLTVL.

The chain carries TRBV5-4 and TRBJ1-2; 9 positions agree with TRBD1. The V gene's germline CDR1 is SGHNT and CDR2 YYREEE (reference sequence). The CDR3 runs to 16 residues. The trim removed 6 bases at V and 4 bases at J, leaving 13 bases unmatched. CDR3 amino acids: CASTPGQGRGGYGYTF. The CDR3 region has the DNA TGTGCCAGCACTCCGGGACAGGGACGTGGAGGCTATGGCTACACCTTC.

This chain joins TRBV4-1 and TRBJ2-3, with D unresolved. V was cut by 0 bases and J by 5 bases, with 15 bases left in between. The CDR3 runs 16 residues. The germline CDR1 and CDR2 sequences are MGHRA and YSYEKL. The CDR3 is CASSQDSEVVGDTQYF. CDR3 coding DNA: TGCGCCAGCAGCCAAGATTCCGAGGTTGTGGGAGATACGCAGTATTTT.